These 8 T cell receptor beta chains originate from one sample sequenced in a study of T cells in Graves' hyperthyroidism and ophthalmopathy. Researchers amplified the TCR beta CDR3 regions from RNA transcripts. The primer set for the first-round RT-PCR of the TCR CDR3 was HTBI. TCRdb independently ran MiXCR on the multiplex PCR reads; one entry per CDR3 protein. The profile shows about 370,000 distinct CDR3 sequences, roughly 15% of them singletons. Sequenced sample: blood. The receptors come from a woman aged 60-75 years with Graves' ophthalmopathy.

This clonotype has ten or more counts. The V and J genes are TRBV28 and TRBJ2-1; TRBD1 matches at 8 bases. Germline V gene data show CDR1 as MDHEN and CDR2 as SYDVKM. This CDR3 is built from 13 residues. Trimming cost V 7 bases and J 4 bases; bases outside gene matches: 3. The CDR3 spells CASNRDRYNEQFF. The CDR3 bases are TGTGCCAGCAATAGGGACAGGTACAATGAGCAGTTCTTC.

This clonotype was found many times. CDR3 amino acids: CSVRAGLQGEQFF. DNA of the CDR3: TGCAGCGTTAGGGCCGGGTTACAGGGGGAGCAGTTCTTC. The chain is built from TRBV29-1 and TRBJ2-1, with 7 bases aligning to TRBD1. The CDR3 length is 13 residues. Trimming at V came to 5 bases and at J to 10 bases, leaving 11 bases not matched to a gene. CDR1 is SQVTM and CDR2 is ANQGSEA in the germline V gene.

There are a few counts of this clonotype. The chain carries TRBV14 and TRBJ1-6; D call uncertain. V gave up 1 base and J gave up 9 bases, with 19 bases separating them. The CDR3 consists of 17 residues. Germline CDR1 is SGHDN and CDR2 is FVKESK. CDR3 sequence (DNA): TGTGCCAGCAGCCAAGTGGCTTATGCGGGCGCAGGTTCACCCCTCCACTTT. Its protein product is CASSQVAYAGAGSPLHF.

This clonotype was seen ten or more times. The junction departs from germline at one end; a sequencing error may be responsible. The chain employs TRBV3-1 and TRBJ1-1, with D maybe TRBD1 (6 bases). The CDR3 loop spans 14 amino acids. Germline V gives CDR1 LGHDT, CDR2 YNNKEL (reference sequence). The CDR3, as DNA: TGTACCAGCAGCCAAGTGGGGGCAAGCACTGAAGCTTTCTTT. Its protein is CTSSQVGASTEAFF. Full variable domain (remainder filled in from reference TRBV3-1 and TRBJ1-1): DTAVSQTPKYLVTQMGNDKSIKCEQNLGHDTMYWYKQDSKKFLKIMFSYNNKELIINETVPNRFSPKSPDKAHLNLHINSLELGDSAVYFCTSSQVGASTEAFFGQGTRLTVV.

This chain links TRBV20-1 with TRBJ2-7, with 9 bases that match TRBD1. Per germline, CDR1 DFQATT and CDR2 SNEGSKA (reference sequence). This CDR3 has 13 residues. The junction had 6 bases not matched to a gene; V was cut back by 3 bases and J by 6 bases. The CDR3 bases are TGCAGTGCTAGCGGGACAGGGACTCTCGAGCAGTACTTC. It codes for CSASGTGTLEQYF.

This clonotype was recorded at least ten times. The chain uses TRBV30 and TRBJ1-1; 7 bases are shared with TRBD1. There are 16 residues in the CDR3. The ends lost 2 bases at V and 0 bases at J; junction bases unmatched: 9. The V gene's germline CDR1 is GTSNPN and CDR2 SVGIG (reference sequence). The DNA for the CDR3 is TGTGCCTGGAGTTCCTACAGGGGACGATTGAACACTGAAGCTTTCTTT. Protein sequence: CAWSSYRGRLNTEAFF.

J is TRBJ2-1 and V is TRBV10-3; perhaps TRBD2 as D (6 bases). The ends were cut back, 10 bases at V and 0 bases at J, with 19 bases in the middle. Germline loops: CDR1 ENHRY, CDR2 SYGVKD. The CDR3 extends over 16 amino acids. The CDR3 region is CATSTGAVSSYNEQFF. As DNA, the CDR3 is TGTGCCACTTCGACGGGAGCAGTTAGCTCCTACAATGAGCAGTTCTTC.

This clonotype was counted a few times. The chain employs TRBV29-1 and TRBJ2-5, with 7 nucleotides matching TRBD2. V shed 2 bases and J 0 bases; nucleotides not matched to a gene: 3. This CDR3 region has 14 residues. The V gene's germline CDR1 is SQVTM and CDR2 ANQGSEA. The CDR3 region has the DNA TGCAGCGTTGAAAGTGGGGGGGACCAAGAGACCCAGTACTTC. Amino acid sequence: CSVESGGDQETQYF.